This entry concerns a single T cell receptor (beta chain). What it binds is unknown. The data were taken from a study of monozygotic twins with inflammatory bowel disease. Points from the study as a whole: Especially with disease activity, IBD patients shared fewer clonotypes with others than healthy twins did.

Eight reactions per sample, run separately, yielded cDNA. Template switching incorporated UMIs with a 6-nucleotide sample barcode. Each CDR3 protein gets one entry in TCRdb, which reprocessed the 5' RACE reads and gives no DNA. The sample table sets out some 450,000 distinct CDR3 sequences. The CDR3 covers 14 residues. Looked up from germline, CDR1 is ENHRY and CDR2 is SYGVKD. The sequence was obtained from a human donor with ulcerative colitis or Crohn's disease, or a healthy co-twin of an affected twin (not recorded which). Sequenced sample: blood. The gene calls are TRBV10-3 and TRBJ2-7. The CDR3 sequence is CAISDRTSTYEQYF.